These T cell receptor beta chains were read from a single sample in a study of blood T cell repertoires in COVID-19. Some clones are missing from TCRdb's copy, which holds only in-frame ones; the method was immunoSEQ multiplex PCR. The sample has around 270,000 clones, roughly 91% seen once. Sequencing was carried out using peripheral blood. Every receptor here comes from a man aged 35 to 55 with acute or convalescent COVID-19. The CDR3 runs from the conserved cysteine through the conserved F or W. D genes are given only for firm matches. Clone size is shown for a subset of rows, as once, few, many or a class of expanded clone.

j_call | clone_size | d_call | v_call | cdr3_nt | cdr3_aa
TRBJ1-2 | NA | NA | TRBV19 | TGTGCCAGTAGTATCGTCGGGGATGATGGCTACACCTTC | CASSIVGDDGYTF
TRBJ2-1 | NA | NA | TRBV24-1 | TGTGCCACCAGTGATATGGGGCCCTACAATGAGCAGTTCTTC | CATSDMGPYNEQFF
TRBJ2-3 | NA | TRBD1 | TRBV5-1 | TGCGCCAGCAGCTTCGGGACAGGGGCAGATACGCAGTATTTT | CASSFGTGADTQYF
TRBJ1-2 | NA | TRBD1 | TRBV25-1 | TGTGCCAGCAGTAAGCTTGGGACAGGGCTAGATGGCTACACCTTC | CASSKLGTGLDGYTF
TRBJ2-3 | NA | NA | TRBV14 | TGTGCCAGCAGCGAGGTCAGCACAGATACGCAGTATTTT | CASSEVSTDTQYF
TRBJ1-1 | NA | NA | TRBV24-1 | TGTGCCACCAGTGATCCCGGGGGTGAAGCTTTCTTT | CATSDPGGEAFF
TRBJ2-3 | NA | NA | TRBV24-1 | TGTGCCACCATGGCCCCCGGTATGGGAGCAGATACGCAGTATTTT | CATMAPGMGADTQYF
TRBJ2-7 | NA | TRBD1 | TRBV6-5 | TGTGCCAGCAGTACCGGGACAGGGTTGGGCGAGCAGTACTTC | CASSTGTGLGEQYF
TRBJ1-2 | NA | NA | TRBV7-8 | TGTGCCAGCAGCTTTCGAGCTTTGCGCGACAGAGGCCAGTATGGCTACACCTTC | CASSFRALRDRGQYGYTF
TRBJ2-7 | NA | NA | TRBV4-2 | TGTGCCAGCAGCCCATTAAGTGACAGCTACGAGCAGTACTTC | CASSPLSDSYEQYF
TRBJ2-1 | NA | TRBD2 | TRBV20-1 | TGCAGTGCTAGTTGGCGGGGGGACAATGAGCAGTTCTTC | CSASWRGDNEQFF
TRBJ2-7 | NA | NA | TRBV24-1 | TGTGCCACCAGTGATTTGCGGGGCGAGCAGTACTTC | CATSDLRGEQYF
TRBJ1-2 | NA | NA | TRBV2 | TGTGCCAGCAGTGAGGTGGGTGCGGTTTACTATGGCTACACCTTC | CASSEVGAVYYGYTF
TRBJ1-1 | NA | NA | TRBV5-1 | TGCGCCAGCAGCTTGGGGACAGCGCAAGCTTTCTTT | CASSLGTAQAFF
TRBJ1-5 | once | NA | TRBV9 | TGTGCCAGCAGCGCCTCCGATGGCAGGGGCAATCAGCCCCAGCATTTT | CASSASDGRGNQPQHF
TRBJ2-3 | few | TRBD2 | TRBV9 | TGTGCCAGCAGCGTAGCCCTTCGTATGCGGGGGACAGATACGCAGTATTTT | CASSVALRMRGTDTQYF